The text below deals with one T cell receptor beta chain. Its cognate antigen is unknown. Germline V CDR1 and CDR2: SGDLS, YYNGEE. The CDR3 spans 16 residues. The V gene lost 4 bases and the J gene lost 1 base, with 14 bases spanning the gap. The data belong to a study of cytomegalovirus exposure and HLA in healthy donors. In the study overall: As an earlier analysis found, 150 million to 200 million T cells yielded approximately 100 million unique TCR beta sequences. Regarding the study as a whole: With high specificity and sensitivity, the classifier reportedly diagnosed cytomegalovirus status.

The PCR had 60 Vbeta and 13 Jbeta primers. TCRdb's copy holds only in-frame clones and misses some; the assay was immunoSEQ multiplex PCR. Counted here are roughly 150,000 clones, over 70% occurring once; the ten biggest clones make up around 3%. This sequence joins TRBV9 and TRBJ2-2, with a possible D match to TRBD2 (5 bases). Sample: PBMCs. The sequence was collected from a male donor in good health and CMV-seronegative. CDR3 region: CASSSRGSENTGELFF. The DNA of the CDR3 is TGTGCCAGCAGCTCCCGGGGTAGCGAGAACACCGGGGAGCTGTTTTTT.